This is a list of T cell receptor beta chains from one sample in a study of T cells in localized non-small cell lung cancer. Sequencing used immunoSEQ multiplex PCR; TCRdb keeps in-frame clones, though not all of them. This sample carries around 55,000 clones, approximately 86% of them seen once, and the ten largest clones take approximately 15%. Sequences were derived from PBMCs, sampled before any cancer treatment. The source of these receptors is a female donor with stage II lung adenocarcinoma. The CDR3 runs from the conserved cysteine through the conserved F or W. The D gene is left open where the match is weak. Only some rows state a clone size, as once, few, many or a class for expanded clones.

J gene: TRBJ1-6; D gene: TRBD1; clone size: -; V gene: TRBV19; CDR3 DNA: TGTGCCAGTAGTTTCGGACAGGGAGAGCGGTCACCCCTCCACTTT; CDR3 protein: CASSFGQGERSPLHF
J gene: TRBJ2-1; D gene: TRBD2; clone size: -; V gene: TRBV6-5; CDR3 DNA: TGTGCCAGCAGTTGGACTAGCGGGGGGGGGTACAATGAGCAGTTCTTC; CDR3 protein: CASSWTSGGGYNEQFF
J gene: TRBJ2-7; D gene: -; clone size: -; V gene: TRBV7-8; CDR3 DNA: TGTGCCAGCAGCTCCTGGGACACCTACTCCTACGAGCAGTACTTC; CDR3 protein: CASSSWDTYSYEQYF
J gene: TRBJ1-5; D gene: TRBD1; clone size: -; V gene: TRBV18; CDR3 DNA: TGTGCCAGCTCACCAATCCGGGACAGGGACAATCAGCCCCAGCATTTT; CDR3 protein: CASSPIRDRDNQPQHF
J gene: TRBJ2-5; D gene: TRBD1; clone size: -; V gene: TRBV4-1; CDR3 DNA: TGCGCCAGCAGCCAAGCCCAGGGGGTGGAGACCCAGTACTTC; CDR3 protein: CASSQAQGVETQYF
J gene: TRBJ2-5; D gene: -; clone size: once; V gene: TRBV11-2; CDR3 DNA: TGTGCCAGCAGCCGCACCGGGGCCCAGTACTTC; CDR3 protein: CASSRTGAQYF
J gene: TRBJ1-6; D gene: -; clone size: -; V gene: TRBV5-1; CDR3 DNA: TGCGCCAGCAGCTTGGATGTAGGCTCAAATTCACCCCTCCACTTT; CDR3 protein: CASSLDVGSNSPLHF
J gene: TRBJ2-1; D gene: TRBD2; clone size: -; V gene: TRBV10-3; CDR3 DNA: TGTGCCATCAGTGAGTTAAGCGCGGGGGGAACAAATTACAATGAGCAGTTCTTC; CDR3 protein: CAISELSAGGTNYNEQFF
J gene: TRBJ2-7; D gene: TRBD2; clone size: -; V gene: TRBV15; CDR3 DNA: TGTGCCACCAGCAGAGTCCTAGCGGGGGGCAGGTACGAGCAGTACTTC; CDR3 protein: CATSRVLAGGRYEQYF
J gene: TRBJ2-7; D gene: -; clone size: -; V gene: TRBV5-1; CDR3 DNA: TGCGCTAGCAGCTCCTCCTTTGGGGTTAACTCCTACGAGCAGTACTTC; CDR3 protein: CASSSSFGVNSYEQYF
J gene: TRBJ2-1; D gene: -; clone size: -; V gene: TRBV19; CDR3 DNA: TGTGCCAGTAGTCCAGACACAGGGCGAAACAATGAGCAGTTCTTC; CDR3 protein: CASSPDTGRNNEQFF
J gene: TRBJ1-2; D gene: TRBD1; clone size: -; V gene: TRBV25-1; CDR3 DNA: TGTGCCAGCAGTGAATTCGACAGGGAAATTGGTGGCTACACCTTC; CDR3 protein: CASSEFDREIGGYTF
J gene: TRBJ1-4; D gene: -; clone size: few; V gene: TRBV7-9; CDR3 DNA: TGTGCCAGCAGCTTAGTCGGTGGGGGTGAAAAACTGTTTTTT; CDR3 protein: CASSLVGGGEKLFF
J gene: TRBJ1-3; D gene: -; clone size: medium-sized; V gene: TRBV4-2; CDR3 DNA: TGTGCCAGCAGCCCTCGAATGACTACCTCTGGAAACACCATATATTTT; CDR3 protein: CASSPRMTTSGNTIYF
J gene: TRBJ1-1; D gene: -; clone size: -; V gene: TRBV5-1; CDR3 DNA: TGCGCCAGCCACCCTTGGGGCCAGACGAACACTGAAGCTTTCTTT; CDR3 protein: CASHPWGQTNTEAFF
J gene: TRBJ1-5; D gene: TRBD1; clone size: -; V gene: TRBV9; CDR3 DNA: TGTGCCAGCAGCGACAAGGGACAGCTTAATCAGCCCCAGCATTTT; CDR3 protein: CASSDKGQLNQPQHF
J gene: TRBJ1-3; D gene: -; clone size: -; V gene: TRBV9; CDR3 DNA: TGTGCCAGCAGCGCTCCTGAAAACACCATATATTTT; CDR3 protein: CASSAPENTIYF
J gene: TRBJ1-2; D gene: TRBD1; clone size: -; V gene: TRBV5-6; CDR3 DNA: TGTGCCAGCAGCTTGTACGACAGGGGAGCTAACTATGGCTACACCTTC; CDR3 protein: CASSLYDRGANYGYTF
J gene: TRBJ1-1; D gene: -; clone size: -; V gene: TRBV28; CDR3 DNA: TGTGCCAGCAGTTTAATGGCTACTAAGAACACTGAAGCTTTCTTT; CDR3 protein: CASSLMATKNTEAFF
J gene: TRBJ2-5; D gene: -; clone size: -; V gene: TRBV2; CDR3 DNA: TGTGCCAGCGTAGAGGACCGCCGGGAGACCCAGTACTTC; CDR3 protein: CASVEDRRETQYF
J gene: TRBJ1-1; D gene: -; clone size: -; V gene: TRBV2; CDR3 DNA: TGTGCCAGCAGTGGGGGGGAAAACACTGAAGCTTTCTTT; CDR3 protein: CASSGGENTEAFF
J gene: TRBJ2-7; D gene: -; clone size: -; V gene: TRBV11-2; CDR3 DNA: TGTGCCAGCAGCTCAGGCTACGAGCAGTACTTC; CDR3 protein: CASSSGYEQYF
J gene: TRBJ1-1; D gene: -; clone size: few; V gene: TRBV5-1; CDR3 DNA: TGCGCCAGCAGCTTGGTCCCGGAGATGAACACTGAAGCTTTCTTT; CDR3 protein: CASSLVPEMNTEAFF
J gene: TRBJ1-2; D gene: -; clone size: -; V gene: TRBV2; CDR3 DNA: TGTGCCAGCAGTGACAGTCAATCAAGGGGCTACACCTTC; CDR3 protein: CASSDSQSRGYTF
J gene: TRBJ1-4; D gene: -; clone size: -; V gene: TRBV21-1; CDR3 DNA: TGTGCCAGCAGCAAAGCAGTCATTCTCCGAAAACTGTTTTTT; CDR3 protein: CASSKAVILRKLFF
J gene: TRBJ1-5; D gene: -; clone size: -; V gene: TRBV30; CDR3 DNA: TGTGCCTGGACTGACAGGAGCAATCAGCCCCAGCATTTT; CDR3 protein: CAWTDRSNQPQHF
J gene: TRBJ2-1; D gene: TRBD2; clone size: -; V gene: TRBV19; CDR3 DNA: TGTGCCAGTAGTATTGGGCTAGCGGGGGTTTTCTTC; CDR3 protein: CASSIGLAGVFF
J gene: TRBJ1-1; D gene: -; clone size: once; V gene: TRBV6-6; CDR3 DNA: TGTGCCAGCAGTTACATTTCCGTTAACACTGAAGCTTTCTTT; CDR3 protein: CASSYISVNTEAFF
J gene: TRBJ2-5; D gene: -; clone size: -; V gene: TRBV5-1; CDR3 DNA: TGCGCCAGCAGCCGGGACCAATCCCCGGGGGAGACCCAGTACTTC; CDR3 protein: CASSRDQSPGETQYF
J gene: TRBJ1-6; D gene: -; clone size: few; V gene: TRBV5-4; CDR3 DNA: TGTGCCAGCAGTCCCCGCCCAGGGGTTTCACCCCTCCACTTT; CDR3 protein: CASSPRPGVSPLHF
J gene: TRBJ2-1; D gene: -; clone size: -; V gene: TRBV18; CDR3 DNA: TGTGCCAGCTCACCATTCCCAGACTACAATGAGCAGTTCTTC; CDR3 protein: CASSPFPDYNEQFF
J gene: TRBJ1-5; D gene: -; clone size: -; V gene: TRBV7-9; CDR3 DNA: TGTGCCAGCAGGCGGGACAGCAATCAGCCCCAGCATTTT; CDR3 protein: CASRRDSNQPQHF
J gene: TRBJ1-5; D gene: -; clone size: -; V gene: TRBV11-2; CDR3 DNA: TGTGCCAGCAGCTTAGATGCAAGCAATCAGCCCCAGCATTTT; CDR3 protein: CASSLDASNQPQHF
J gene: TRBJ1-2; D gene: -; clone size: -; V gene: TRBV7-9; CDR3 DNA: TGTGCCAGCAGCCCAGTCGACAGTACTTACTATGGCTACACCTTC; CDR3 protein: CASSPVDSTYYGYTF
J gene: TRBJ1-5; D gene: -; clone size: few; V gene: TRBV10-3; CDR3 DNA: TGTGCCATCAAGGGGGACCTCAATCAGCCCCAGCATTTT; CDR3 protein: CAIKGDLNQPQHF
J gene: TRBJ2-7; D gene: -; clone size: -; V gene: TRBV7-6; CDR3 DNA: TGTGCCAGCAGCTCTACAACCTACGAGCAGTACTTC; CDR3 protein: CASSSTTYEQYF
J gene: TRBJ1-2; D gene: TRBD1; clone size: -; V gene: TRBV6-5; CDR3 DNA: TGTGCCAGCAGTTACGCGGGAGGGGGCGTTGGTCCTGGCTACACCTTC; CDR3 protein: CASSYAGGGVGPGYTF
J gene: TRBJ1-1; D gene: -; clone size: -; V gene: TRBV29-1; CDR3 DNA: TGCAGCGTTGACCAACCTTCTGAAGCTTTCTTT; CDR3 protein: CSVDQPSEAFF